This T cell receptor beta chain came from a study of blood T cell repertoires in COVID-19. Study summary: The origin of the acute and convalescent COVID-19 samples was the United States, Italy and Spain.

This CDR3 contains 13 residues. Trimming cost V 4 bases and J 1 base; bases outside gene matches: 1. Germline CDR1 reads SQVTM; CDR2 reads ANQGSEA. Original handling: Researchers report that nucleated cell counts were estimated from reference gene primer amplification. Repertoires were generated with immunoSEQ multiplex PCR, while TCRdb's copy carries only in-frame clones and drops some. V and J calls and clone size follow that table, whereas D and trimming were derived from the DNA. The data show around 270,000 clones, with around nine tenths seen just once and over 7.5% held by the top ten. This chain joins TRBV29-1 and TRBJ2-1; 7 positions match TRBD1. The receptor was isolated from a man aged 35-49 years who had recovered from COVID-19. The sequencing sample was made of peripheral blood. The CDR3 DNA reads TGCAGCGTTGCCAGGGGGTCCTACAATGAGCAGTTCTTC. It translates to CSVARGSYNEQFF.